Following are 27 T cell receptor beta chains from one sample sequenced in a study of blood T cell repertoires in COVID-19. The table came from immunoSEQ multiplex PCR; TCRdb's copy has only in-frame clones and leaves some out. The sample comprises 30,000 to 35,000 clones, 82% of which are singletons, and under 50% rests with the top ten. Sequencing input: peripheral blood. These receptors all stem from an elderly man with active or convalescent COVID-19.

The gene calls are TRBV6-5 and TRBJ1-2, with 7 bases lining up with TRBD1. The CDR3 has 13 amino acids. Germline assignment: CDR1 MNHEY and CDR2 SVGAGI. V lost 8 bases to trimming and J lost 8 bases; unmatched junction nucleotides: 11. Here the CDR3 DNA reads TGTGCCAGCCGGCGGGAGGGGGCTGGGGGCTACACCTTC. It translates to CASRREGAGGYTF.

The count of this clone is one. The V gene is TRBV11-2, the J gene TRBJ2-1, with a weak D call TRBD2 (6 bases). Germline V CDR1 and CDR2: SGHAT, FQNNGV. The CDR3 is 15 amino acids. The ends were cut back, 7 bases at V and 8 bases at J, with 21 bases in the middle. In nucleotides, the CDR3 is TGTGCCAGCACCCCCACCCCGACGACTAGTCATGAGCAGTTCTTC. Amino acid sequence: CASTPTPTTSHEQFF.

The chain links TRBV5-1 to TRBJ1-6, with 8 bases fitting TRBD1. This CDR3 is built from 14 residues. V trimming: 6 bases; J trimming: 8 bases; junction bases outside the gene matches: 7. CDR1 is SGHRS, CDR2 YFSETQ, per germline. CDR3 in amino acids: CASTPTGGDSPLHF. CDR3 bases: TGCGCCAGCACCCCCACAGGGGGAGATTCACCCCTCCACTTT. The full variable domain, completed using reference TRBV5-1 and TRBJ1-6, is KAGVTQTPRYLIKTRGQQVTLSCSPISGHRSVSWYQQTPGQGLQFLFEYFSETQRNKGNFPGRFSGRQFSNSRSEMNVSTLELGDSALYLCASTPTGGDSPLHFGNGTRLTVT.

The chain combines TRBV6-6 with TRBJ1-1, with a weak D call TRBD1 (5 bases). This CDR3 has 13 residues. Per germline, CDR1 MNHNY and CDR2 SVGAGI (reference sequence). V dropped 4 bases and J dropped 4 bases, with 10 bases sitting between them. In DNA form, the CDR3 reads TGTGCCAGCAGTTTTCAGGGCGGCACTGAAGCTTTCTTT. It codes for CASSFQGGTEAFF.

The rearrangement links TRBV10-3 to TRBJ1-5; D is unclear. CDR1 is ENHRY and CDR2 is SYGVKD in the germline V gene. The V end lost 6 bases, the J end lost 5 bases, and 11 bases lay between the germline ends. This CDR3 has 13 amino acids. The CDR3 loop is CAIRGAPDQPQHF. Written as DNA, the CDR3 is TGTGCCATCAGGGGAGCCCCCGATCAGCCCCAGCATTTT.

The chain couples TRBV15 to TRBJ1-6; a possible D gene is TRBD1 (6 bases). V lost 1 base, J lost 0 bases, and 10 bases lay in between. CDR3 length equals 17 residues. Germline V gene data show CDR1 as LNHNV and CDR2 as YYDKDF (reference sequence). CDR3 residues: CATSRGYRASYNSPLHF. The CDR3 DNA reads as TGTGCCACCAGCAGAGGATACAGGGCCTCCTATAATTCACCCCTCCACTTT.

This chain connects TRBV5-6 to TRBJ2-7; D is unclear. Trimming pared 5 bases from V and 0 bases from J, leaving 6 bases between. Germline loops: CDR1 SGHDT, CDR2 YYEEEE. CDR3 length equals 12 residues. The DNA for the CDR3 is TGTGCCAGCAGTTTTAGCTCCTACGAGCAGTACTTC. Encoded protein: CASSFSSYEQYF.

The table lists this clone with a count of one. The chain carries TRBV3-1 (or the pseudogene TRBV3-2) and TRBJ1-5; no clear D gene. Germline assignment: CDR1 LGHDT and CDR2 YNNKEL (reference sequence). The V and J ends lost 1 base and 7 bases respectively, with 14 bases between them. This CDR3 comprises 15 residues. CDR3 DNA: TGTGCCAGCAGCCAAGGGGCGACGGGGAGCCAGCCCCAGCATTTT. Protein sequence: CASSQGATGSQPQHF.

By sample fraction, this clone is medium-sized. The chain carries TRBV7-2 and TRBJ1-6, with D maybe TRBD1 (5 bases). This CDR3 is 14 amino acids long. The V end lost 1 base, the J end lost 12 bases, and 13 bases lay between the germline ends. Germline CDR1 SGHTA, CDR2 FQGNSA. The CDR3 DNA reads TGTGCCAGCAGCTTAGACAAGCAGGGAAGACCCCTCCACTTT. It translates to CASSLDKQGRPLHF.

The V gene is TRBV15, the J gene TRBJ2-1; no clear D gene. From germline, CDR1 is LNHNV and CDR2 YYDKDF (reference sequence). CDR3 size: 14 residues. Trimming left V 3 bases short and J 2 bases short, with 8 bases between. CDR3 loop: CATSRWAPYNEQFF. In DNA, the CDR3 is TGTGCCACCAGCAGGTGGGCCCCCTACAATGAGCAGTTCTTC.

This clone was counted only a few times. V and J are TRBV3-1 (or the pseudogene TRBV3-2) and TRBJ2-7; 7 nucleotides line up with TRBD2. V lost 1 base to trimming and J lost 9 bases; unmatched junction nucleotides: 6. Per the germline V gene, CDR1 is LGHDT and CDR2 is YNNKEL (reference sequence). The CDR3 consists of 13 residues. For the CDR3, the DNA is TGTGCCAGCAGCCAAGGTGGGGAGGGGCGGCAGTACTTC. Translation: CASSQGGEGRQYF.

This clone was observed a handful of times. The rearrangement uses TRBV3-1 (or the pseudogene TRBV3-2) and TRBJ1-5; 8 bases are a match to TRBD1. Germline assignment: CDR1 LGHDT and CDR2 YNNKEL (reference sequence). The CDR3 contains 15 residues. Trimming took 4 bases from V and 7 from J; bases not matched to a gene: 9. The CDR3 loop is CASSLGQGLGQPQHF. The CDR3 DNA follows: TGTGCCAGCAGCCTCGGACAGGGTTTGGGGCAGCCCCAGCATTTT.

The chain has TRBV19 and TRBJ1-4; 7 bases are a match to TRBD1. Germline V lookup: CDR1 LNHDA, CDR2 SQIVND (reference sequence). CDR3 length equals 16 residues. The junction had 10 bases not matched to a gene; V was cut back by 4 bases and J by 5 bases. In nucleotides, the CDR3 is TGTGCCAGTAGTACGGGACAGCAACTAAGGAATGAAAAACTGTTTTTT. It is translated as CASSTGQQLRNEKLFF.

The chain's CDR3 is CASSHFRTGNEKLFF. In DNA, the CDR3 is TGCGCCAGCAGCCACTTCAGGACGGGGAATGAAAAACTGTTTTTT. The chain recombines TRBV4-1 with TRBJ1-4; D uncertain. This CDR3 comprises 15 residues. Germline V gene data show CDR1 as MGHRA and CDR2 as YSYEKL. The V end was cut by 3 bases, the J end by 5 bases, with 13 bases between.

CDR3 nucleotide sequence: TGTGCCAGCAGCCGGGACAGGGACAGAGCCAAAAACATTCAGTACTTC. This codes for CASSRDRDRAKNIQYF. This chain links TRBV2 with TRBJ2-4; the match to TRBD1 covers 9 bases. Trimming at V came to 6 bases and at J to 0 bases, leaving 6 bases not matched to a gene. The germline CDR1 and CDR2 sequences are SNHLY and FYNNEI. This CDR3 spans 16 amino acids.

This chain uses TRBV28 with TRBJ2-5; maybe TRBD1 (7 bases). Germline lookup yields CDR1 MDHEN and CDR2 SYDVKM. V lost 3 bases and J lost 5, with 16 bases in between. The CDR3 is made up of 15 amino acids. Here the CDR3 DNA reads TGTGCCAGCAGTTTCGGAGGGGGCGCACGGGAGACCCAGTACTTC. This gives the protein CASSFGGGARETQYF. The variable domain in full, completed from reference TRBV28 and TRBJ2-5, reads DVKVTQSSRYLVKRTGEKVFLECVQDMDHENMFWYRQDPGLGLRLIYFSYDVKMKEKGDIPEGYSVSREKKERFSLILESASTNQTSMYLCASSFGGGARETQYFGPGTRLLVL.

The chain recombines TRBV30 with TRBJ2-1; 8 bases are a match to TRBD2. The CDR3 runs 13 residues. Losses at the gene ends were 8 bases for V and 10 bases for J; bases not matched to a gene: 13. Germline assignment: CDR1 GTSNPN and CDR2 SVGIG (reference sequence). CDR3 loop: CARSSGWPREQFF. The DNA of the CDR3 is TGTGCCCGATCTAGCGGGTGGCCTAGAGAGCAGTTCTTC.

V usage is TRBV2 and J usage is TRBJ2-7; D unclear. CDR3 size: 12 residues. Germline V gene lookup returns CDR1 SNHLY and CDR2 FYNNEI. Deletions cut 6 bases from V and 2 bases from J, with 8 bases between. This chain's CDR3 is CASSATAYEQYF. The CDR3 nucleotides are TGTGCCAGCAGCGCTACAGCCTACGAGCAGTACTTC.

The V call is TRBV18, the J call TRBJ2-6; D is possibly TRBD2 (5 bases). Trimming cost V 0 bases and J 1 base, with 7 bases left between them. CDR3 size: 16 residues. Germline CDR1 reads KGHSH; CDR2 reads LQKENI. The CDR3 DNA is TGTGCCAGCTCACCACCTGGGAGATCTGGGGCCAACGTCCTGACTTTC. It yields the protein CASSPPGRSGANVLTF.

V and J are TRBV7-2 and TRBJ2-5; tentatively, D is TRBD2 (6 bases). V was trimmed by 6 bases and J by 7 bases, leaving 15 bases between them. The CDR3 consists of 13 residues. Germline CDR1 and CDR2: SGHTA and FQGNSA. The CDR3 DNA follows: TGTGCCAGCAGTCCCTACCTGGGAGGGACCCAGTACTTC. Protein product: CASSPYLGGTQYF.

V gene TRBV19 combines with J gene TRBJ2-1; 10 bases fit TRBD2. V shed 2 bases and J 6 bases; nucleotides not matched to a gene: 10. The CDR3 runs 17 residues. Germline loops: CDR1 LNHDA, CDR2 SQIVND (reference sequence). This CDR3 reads CASSIIPSGRGLNEQFF. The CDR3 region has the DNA TGTGCCAGTAGTATAATCCCTAGCGGGAGAGGGCTCAATGAGCAGTTCTTC.

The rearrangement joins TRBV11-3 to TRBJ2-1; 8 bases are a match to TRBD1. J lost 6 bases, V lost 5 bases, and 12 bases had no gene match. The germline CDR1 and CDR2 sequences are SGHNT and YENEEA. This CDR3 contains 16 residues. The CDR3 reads CASSPHGTGLFNEQFF. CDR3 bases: TGTGCCAGCAGCCCCCACGGGACAGGCCTATTCAATGAGCAGTTCTTC. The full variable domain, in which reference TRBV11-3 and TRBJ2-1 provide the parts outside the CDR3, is EAGVVQSPRYKIIEKKQPVAFWCNPISGHNTLYWYLQNLGQGPELLIRYENEEAVDDSQLPKDRFSAERLKGVDSTLKIQPAELGDSAVYLCASSPHGTGLFNEQFFGPGTRLTVL.

CDR3 sequence reads: CASSPTWTVVEKLFF. The DNA for the CDR3 is TGTGCCAGCAGCCCCACATGGACAGTCGTTGAAAAACTGTTTTTT. The rearrangement uses TRBV11-2 and TRBJ1-4, with D tentatively TRBD1 (6 bases). The germline V gene encodes CDR1 SGHAT and CDR2 FQNNGV. The V gene lost 5 bases and the J gene lost 7 bases, with 17 bases spanning the gap. The CDR3 extends over 15 amino acids. Variable domain in full (rest from reference TRBV11-2 and TRBJ1-4): EAGVAQSPRYKIIEKRQSVAFWCNPISGHATLYWYQQILGQGPKLLIQFQNNGVVDDSQLPKDRFSAERLKGVDSTLKIQPAKLEDSAVYLCASSPTWTVVEKLFFGSGTQLSVL.

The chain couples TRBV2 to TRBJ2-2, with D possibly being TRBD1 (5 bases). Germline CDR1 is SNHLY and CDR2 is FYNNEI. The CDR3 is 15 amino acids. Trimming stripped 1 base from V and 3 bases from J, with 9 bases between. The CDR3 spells CASSEGAGYTGELFF. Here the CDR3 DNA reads TGTGCCAGCAGTGAAGGGGCAGGGTACACCGGGGAGCTGTTTTTT.

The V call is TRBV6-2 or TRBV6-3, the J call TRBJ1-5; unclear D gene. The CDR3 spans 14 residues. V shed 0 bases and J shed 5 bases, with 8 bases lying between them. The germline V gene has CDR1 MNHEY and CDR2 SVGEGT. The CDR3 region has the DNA TGTGCCAGCAGTTACTCGAATGAGTATCAGCCCCAGCATTTT. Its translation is CASSYSNEYQPQHF.

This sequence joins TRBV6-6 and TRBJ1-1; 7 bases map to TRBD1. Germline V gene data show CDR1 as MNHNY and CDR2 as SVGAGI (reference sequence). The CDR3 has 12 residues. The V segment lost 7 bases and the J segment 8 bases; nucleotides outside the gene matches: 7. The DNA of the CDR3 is TGTGCCAGCACATCTGGGACAGTAGAAGCTTTCTTT. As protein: CASTSGTVEAFF.

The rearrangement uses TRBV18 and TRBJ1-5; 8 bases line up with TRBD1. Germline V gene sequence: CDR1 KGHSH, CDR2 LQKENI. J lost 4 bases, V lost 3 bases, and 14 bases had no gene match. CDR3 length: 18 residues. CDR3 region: CASSPGPGRTGSNQPQHF. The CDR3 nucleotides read TGTGCCAGCTCACCGGGTCCGGGCAGGACAGGGTCAAATCAGCCCCAGCATTTT.